This TCR beta chain originates from a study of T cell changes during pregnancy in multiple sclerosis. The germline CDR1 and CDR2 sequences are SNHLY and FYNNEI. With V trimmed by 6 bases and J by 11 bases, 10 bases remained unmatched. The CDR3 extends over 13 amino acids. Produced via immunoSEQ multiplex PCR; TCRdb's table is partial and in-frame only. The profile covers around 67,000 clones, with 85% to 90% appearing a single time and 8% to 9.5% taken by the ten largest. The sequence derives from a female donor in good health, enrolled as a control in a pregnancy study. The source material was peripheral blood, sampled after pregnancy. The chain joins TRBV2 to TRBJ1-1; 9 nucleotides match TRBD1. The CDR3 region is CASSRTGDDGAFF. DNA of the CDR3: TGTGCCAGCAGCAGGACAGGGGACGACGGGGCTTTCTTT.